This T cell receptor (delta chain) originates from a study of γδ T cells in repeated Plasmodium falciparum infection. Whole-study context: Samples were taken at baseline, before some infections, and 21 days after each. Study observations and caveats: Malian children's Vdelta2-negative repertoires appeared more expanded and less diverse than Australians'.

Gammadelta T cells were flow-sorted from PBMC into Vgamma9/Vdelta2+ and Vdelta2-negative populations for bulk analysis. The V and J ends lost 2 bases and 2 bases respectively, with 27 bases between them. The CDR3 length is 20 residues. CDR1 is TSWWSYY and CDR2 is QGS in the germline V gene. TCRdb made new clone calls on the multiplex PCR reads using CATT. The top ten hold approximately 16% of the sample, which has approximately 53,000 delta-chain clones, around 1.7% seen once. This clone has a handful of counts. Its target is unknown. The protein in TCRdb stems from a much larger clone and differs at residue 15 from this DNA's translation, likely a read error; here the protein is translated from the DNA.

This receptor was identified in a pool of human donors (malaria-infected and uninfected, not separated). The material sequenced was gamma-delta T cells from blood. The chain couples TRDV1 to TRDJ1; the D call may be TRDD2 or TRDD3 (6 bases each). TCRdb does not report a J gene; here it was assigned by matching the DNA to germline references. The CDR3 is CALGEGPSRPYWVPTDKLIF. The CDR3 DNA follows: TGTGCTCTTGGGGAAGGGCCTTCCCGACCCTACTGGGTCCCAACCGATAAACTCATCTTT.